The entry that follows covers one TCR beta chain sequence. Its recognized antigen is unknown. Base qualities are not at hand, and no much larger clone is one base apart. This entry belongs to a study of untreated major depressive disorder listed by TCRdb under 2018. The study in broad terms: A cross-sectional case-control design was used to compare T cell phenotype and TCR repertoire between antidepressant-free major depressive disorder patients and individually matched non-depressed controls. Points the paper makes about the study in general: The sequencing comparisons used one-tailed planned tests on only three preselected Vbeta families. Because of the strict matching and exclusion criteria, the study sample was comparatively small, which limits how generalizable the findings are.

The Qiagen DNeasy Blood and Tissue Kit was used to extract total genomic DNA from the purified CD4+ T cells. Amplification and sequencing of the TCRbeta CDR3 region, as defined according to IMGT, were carried out with immunoSEQ immunosequencing protocols. Regarding the original processing steps: Preprocessing of raw sequence data for PCR and sequencing error correction was performed by the immunoSEQ service. After being loaded into the immunoSEQ Analyzer, the data underwent further analysis with VDJtools v1.0.7. The paired Wilcoxon signed-rank test was used to test differences between patients and controls. TCRdb re-hosts the immuneACCESS table, in-frame sequences only. Its copies lack some clones; in the studies checked, an unresolved V gene accounts for under half of them, and the cause for the rest is not known. V and J calls and clone size are as listed in that table; D and trimming were resolved from the DNA. The sample data list tens of thousands of clones, and approximately 92% of these were observed just once. 0.3% to 0.4% of the sample rests with the top ten.

For sex, age, current smoking status and body mass index, every depressed patient had a pairwise-matched non-depressed control. European descent was reported for all participants. Controls had no mood disorder either currently or in their lifetime and had a Quick Inventory of Depressive Symptoms-Self Report score of 5 or lower. All participants were excluded for major medical conditions, Axis I/II comorbidities, regular medication or illicit drug use, or drinking over 100 g alcohol weekly. About 30 ml of peripheral blood was collected from each participant into EDTA tubes. Thawed PBMCs underwent magnetic negative selection with the BD IMag Human CD4 T Lymphocyte Enrichment Set to purify CD4+ T cells. A purity of approximately 95% was typically achieved with the CD4+ enrichment method, as confirmed by flow cytometry. A subgroup of about five case-control pairs, chosen blind to chemokine receptor expression and flow-cytometric repertoire skewing results, underwent TCRbeta sequencing. All blood samples were drawn in the morning at 8:00 a.m., and PBMCs were separated by Ficoll-Hypaque gradient centrifugation. PBMCs were cryopreserved by gradual cooling to -80 degrees C and were kept in liquid nitrogen until assay.

The receptor was derived from a man aged 25 to 40 in good health. The sequencing sample was made of CD4+ T cells from PBMCs.

The CDR3 reads as follows: CASSQGGSGSSYNEQFF. The DNA sequence is TGCGCCAGCAGCCAAGGGGGCAGCGGTAGCTCCTACAATGAGCAGTTCTTC. Recombination connected TRBV4-3 to TRBJ2-1; the D call is tentative, TRBD1 or TRBD2, as each matches 5 bases. Inclusive of the bounding cysteine and phenylalanine, the CDR3 is 17 residues long. Only the CDR3 portion is preserved as DNA: 51 bases, with reading frame beginning at the first base. At the junction V is shortened by 1 base and J by 0 bases, with 13 bases in between. CDR1 and CDR2 were assigned from the germline V gene as LGHNA and YSLEER.